Sequencing of this T cell receptor beta chain was carried out in a study of cytomegalovirus exposure and HLA in healthy donors. Study-level findings and limits: Several of the most significant clusters were apparently associated with common viral pathogens in a later analysis. Analyses of presence and absence presupposed an approximately uniform sequencing depth across donors.

At the time of sampling, donors were nominally healthy, though unrecorded immune exposures were likely. In germline, CDR1 is MNHEY, CDR2 SVGAGI. This CDR3 is 14 amino acids long. The junction had 1 base not matched to a gene; V was cut back by 4 bases and J by 3 bases. The PCR ran on 60 Vbeta and 13 Jbeta primers. Assay: immunoSEQ multiplex PCR; the TCRdb copy retains only in-frame clones and omits some. The sample contains 80,000 to 95,000 clones, 60% to 80% of which appear only once. Of note for this clone: Its antigen is still unknown.

Sequenced: PBMCs. The receptor was derived from a female donor in good health and CMV-seronegative. The chain carries TRBV6-5 and TRBJ2-3; 10 bases line up with TRBD2. In DNA, the CDR3 is TGTGCCAGCAGTTCTAGCGGGGGAACAGATACGCAGTATTTT. Protein: CASSSSGGTDTQYF.